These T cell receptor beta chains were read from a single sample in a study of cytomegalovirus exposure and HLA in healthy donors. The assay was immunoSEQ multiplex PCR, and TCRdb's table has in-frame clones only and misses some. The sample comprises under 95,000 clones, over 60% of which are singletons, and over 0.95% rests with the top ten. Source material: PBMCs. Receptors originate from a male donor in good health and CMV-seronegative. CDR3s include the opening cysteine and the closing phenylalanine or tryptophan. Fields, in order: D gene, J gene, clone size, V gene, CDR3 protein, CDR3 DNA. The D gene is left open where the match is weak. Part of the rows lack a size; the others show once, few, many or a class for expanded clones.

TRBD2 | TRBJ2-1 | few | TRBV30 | CAWRQAGRSSNEQFF | TGTGCCTGGAGACAAGCGGGACGGAGCTCCAATGAGCAGTTCTTC
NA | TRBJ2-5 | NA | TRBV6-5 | CASGRETQYF | TGTGCCAGCGGGCGCGAGACCCAGTACTTC
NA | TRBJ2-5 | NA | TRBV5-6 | CASSFGETQYF | TGTGCCAGCAGCTTCGGAGAGACCCAGTACTTC
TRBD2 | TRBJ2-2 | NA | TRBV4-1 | CASSPGTSGGANTGELFF | TGCGCCAGCAGCCCAGGGACTAGCGGGGGGGCGAACACCGGGGAGCTGTTTTTT
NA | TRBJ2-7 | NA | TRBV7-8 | CASKRRQAHEQYF | TGTGCCAGCAAACGACGACAGGCTCACGAGCAGTACTTC
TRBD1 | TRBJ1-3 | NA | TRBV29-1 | CSVSGGYSGNTIYF | TGCAGCGTTTCAGGGGGATACTCTGGAAACACCATATATTTT
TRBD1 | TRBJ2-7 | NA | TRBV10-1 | CASSGDSYEQYF | TGCGCCAGCAGTGGGGACAGCTACGAGCAGTACTTC
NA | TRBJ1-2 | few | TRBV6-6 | CASSTRQGHDYGYPF | TGTGCCAGCAGTACGAGGCAGGGGCACGACTATGGCTACCCCTTC
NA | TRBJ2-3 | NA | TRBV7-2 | CASSPRVASDTQYF | TGTGCCAGCAGCCCTCGGGTAGCGTCAGATACGCAGTATTTT
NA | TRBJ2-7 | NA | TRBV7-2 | CASSLALGGVVEQYF | TGTGCCAGCAGCTTAGCGCTAGGCGGGGTTGTCGAGCAGTACTTC
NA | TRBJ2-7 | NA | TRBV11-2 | CASSPPLQDHEQYF | TGTGCCAGCAGCCCCCCATTACAGGACCACGAGCAGTACTTC
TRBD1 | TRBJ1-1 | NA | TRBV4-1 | CASSHRPRDRGGGDTEAFF | TGCGCCAGCAGCCACCGACCCCGGGACAGGGGCGGGGGGGACACTGAAGCTTTCTTT
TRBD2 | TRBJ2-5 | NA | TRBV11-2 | CASNAGEVETQYF | TGTGCCAGCAATGCGGGAGAAGTAGAGACCCAGTACTTC
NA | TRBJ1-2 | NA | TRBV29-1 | CSVGITDGYPF | TGCAGCGTTGGAATTACAGACGGCTACCCCTTC
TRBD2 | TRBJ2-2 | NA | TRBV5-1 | CASSWTSANTGELFF | TGCGCCAGCAGCTGGACTAGCGCTAACACCGGGGAGCTGTTTTTT
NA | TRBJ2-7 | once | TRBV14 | CASSPRVNYEQYF | TGTGCCAGCAGCCCTCGGGTGAACTACGAGCAGTACTTC
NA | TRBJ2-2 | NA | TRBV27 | CASSLGADGELFF | TGTGCCAGCAGTTTGGGGGCAGACGGGGAGCTGTTTTTT
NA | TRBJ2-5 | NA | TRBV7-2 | CASSLRGSEETQYF | TGTGCCAGCAGCTTAAGAGGGAGTGAGGAGACCCAGTACTTC
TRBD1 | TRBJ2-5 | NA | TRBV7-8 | CASLRGRGPQETQYF | TGTGCCAGCCTCAGGGGAAGGGGGCCCCAAGAGACCCAGTACTTC
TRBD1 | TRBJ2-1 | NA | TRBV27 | CASSLLPPGQGANEQFF | TGTGCCAGCAGTTTACTTCCGCCGGGACAGGGGGCTAATGAGCAGTTCTTC
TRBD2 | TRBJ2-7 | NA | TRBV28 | CASRAGTSGSYEQYF | TGTGCCAGCAGGGCCGGGACTAGCGGCTCCTACGAGCAGTACTTC
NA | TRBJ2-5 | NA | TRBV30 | CAWSARGDGTQYF | TGTGCCTGGAGTGCCCGCGGGGATGGGACCCAGTACTTC
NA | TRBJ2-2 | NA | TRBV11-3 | CASSRGLLSTGELFF | TGTGCCAGCAGCCGCGGTCTTCTTAGCACCGGGGAGCTGTTTTTT
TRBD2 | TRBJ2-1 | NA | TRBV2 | CASTPRGSGEGEQFF | TGTGCTTCGACACCCCGGGGTAGCGGGGAAGGTGAGCAGTTCTTC
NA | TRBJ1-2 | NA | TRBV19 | CASGETGIYGYTF | TGTGCCAGTGGGGAAACAGGGATCTATGGCTACACCTTC
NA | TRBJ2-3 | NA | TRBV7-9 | CASSPPVLSTDTQYF | TGTGCCAGCAGCCCCCCGGTCTTGAGCACAGATACGCAGTATTTT
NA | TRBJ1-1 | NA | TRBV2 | CASSEARGRTEAFF | TGTGCCAGCAGTGAAGCAAGGGGTCGGACTGAAGCTTTCTTT
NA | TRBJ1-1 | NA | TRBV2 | CASSYLTEAFF | TGTGCCAGCAGCTACCTCACTGAAGCTTTCTTT
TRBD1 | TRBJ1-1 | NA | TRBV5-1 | CASSNTGTGEAFF | TGCGCCAGCAGCAACACCGGGACAGGGGAAGCTTTCTTT
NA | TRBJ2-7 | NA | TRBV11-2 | CASSWRTAYEQYF | TGTGCCAGTTCTTGGAGGACAGCTTACGAGCAGTACTTC
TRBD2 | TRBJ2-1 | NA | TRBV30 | CAWAKGLAGVHEQFF | TGTGCCTGGGCTAAGGGACTAGCGGGAGTCCATGAGCAGTTCTTC
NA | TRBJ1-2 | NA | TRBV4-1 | CASSQAWTALSGYTF | TGCGCCAGCAGCCAAGCTTGGACAGCTTTAAGTGGCTACACCTTC
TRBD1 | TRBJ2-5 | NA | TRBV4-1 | CASSLPGTGGLGETQYF | TGCGCCAGCAGCCTTCCCGGGACAGGGGGCTTAGGAGAGACCCAGTACTTC
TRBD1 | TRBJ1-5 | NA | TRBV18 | CASSPIDIQQGAHRNQPQHF | TGTGCCAGCTCACCAATCGACATACAACAGGGGGCGCATCGCAATCAGCCCCAGCATTTT
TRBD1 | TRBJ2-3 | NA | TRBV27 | CASSLVVKGTGGRRTQYF | TGTGCCAGCAGTTTAGTGGTGAAAGGGACAGGGGGCCGGCGTACGCAGTATTTT
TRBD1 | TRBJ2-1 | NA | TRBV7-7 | CASSSDRGNEQFF | TGTGCTAGCAGCTCCGACAGGGGGAATGAGCAGTTCTTC
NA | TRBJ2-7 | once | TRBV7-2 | CASSLRRGRGTHEQYF | TGTGCCAGCAGCTTACGTAGAGGGAGAGGTACCCACGAGCAGTACTTC
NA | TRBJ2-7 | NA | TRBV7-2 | CASSPGTGCGYEQYF | TGTGCCAGCAGCCCGGGAACGGGATGCGGCTACGAGCAGTACTTC
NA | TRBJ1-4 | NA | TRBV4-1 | CASSLQRGPNEKLFF | TGCGCCAGCAGCCTCCAGCGGGGGCCTAATGAAAAACTGTTTTTT
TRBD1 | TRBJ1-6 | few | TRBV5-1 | CASSVAGQGSSPLNF | TGCGCCAGCAGCGTCGCGGGACAGGGTAGTTCACCCCTCAACTTT
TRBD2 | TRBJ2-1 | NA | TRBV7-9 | CASSNSGGPIGFF | TGTGCCAGCAGCAATAGCGGGGGCCCCATCGGGTTCTTC